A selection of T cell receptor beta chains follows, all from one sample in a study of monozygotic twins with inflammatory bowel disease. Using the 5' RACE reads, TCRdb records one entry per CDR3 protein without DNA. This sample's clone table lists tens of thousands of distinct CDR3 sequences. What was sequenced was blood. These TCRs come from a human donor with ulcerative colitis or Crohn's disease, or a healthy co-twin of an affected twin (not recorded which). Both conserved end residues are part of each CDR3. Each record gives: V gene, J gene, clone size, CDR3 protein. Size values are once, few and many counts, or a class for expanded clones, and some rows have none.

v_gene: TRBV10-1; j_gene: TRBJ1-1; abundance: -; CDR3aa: CASRQADRGEAFF
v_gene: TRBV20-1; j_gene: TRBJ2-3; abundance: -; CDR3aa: CSARGLAGGTDTQYF
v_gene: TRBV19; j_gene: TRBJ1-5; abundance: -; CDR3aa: CASSIGPSRNQPQHF
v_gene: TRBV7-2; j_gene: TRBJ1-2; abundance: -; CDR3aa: CASSLADRAGGYTF
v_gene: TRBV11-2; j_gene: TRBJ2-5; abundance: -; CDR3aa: CASSLKSGLRIETQYF
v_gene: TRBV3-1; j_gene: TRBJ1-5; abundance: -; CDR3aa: CASSPWTDQPQHF
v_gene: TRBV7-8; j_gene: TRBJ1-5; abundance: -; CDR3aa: CASSYRGHGQPQHF
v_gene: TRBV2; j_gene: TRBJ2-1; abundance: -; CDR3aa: CASRKGQGAQEFF
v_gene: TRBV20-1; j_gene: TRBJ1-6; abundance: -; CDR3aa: CSAQSGGKGSPLHF
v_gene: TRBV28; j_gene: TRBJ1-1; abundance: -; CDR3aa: CASSSGYYGGFF
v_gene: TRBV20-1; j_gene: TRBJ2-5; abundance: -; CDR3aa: CSAQQGGSQETQYF
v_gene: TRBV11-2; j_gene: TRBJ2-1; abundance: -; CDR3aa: CASRTTAGEGYNEQFF
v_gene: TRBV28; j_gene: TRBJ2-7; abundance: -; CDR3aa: CASSRTGTGRFLYF
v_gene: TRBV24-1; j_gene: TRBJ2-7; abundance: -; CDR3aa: CATSDGQGGTYEQYF
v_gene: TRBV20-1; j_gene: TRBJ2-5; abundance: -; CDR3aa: CSADHRTSVGF
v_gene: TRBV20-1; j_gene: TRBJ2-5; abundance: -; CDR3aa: CSAPRAGATQETQYF
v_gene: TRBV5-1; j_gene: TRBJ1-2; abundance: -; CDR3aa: CASSLGWENYGYTF
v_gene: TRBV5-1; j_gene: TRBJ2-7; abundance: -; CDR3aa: CASSSGTGGYEQYF
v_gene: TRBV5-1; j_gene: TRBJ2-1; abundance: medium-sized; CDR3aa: CASSSMPGSDEQFF
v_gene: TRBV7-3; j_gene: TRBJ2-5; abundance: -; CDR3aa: CASSFNGGSWETQYF
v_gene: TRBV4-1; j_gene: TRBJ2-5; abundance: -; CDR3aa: CASSQEGRRGQETQYF
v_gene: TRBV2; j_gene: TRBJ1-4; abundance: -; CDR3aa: CASRDSGANEKLFF
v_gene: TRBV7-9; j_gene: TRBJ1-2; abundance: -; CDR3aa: CASSLARPNGYTF
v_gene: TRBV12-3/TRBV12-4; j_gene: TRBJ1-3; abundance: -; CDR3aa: CASSFPDRVHTIYF
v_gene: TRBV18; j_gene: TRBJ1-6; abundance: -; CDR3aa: CASSPGTDNSPLHF
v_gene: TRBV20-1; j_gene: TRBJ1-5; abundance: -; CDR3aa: CSARDWTGDQPQHF
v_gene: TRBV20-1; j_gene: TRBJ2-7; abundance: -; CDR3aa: CSAITGTGGDEQYF
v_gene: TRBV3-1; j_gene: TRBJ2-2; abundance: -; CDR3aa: CASSQVRGGTGELFF
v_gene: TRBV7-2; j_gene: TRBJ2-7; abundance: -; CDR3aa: CASSPRAGSSSYEQYF
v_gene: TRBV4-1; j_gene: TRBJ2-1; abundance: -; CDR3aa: CASSRPGAGSKFF
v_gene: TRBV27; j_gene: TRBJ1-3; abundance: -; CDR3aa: CAFLREGGVSGNTIYF
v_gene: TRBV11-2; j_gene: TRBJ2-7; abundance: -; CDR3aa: CASRGLSGRAQEQYF
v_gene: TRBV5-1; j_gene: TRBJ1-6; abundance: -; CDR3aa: CASSTGQPNSPLHF
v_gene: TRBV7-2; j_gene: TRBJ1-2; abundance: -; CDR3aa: CASSFTNPRGGGYGYTF
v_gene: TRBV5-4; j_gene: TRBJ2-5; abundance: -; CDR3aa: CASSFRETQYF
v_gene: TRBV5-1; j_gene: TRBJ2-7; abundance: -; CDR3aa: CASSLGGYHEQYF
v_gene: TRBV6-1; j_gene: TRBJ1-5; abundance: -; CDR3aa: CASRGLGPDPPQHF
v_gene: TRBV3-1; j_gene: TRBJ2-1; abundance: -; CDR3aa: CASSFGAHEQFF
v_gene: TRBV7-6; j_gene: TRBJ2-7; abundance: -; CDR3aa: CASSPTGTGFYEQYF
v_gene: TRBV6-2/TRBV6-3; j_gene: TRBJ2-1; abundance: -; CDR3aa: CASSRSGGTQNEQFF
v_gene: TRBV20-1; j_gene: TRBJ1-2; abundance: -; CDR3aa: CSAPRGAYGYTF
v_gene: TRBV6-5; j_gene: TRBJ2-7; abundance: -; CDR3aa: CASSSLTGLAVRHEQYF
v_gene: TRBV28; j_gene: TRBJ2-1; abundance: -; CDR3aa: CASSGEGPGGSYNEQFF
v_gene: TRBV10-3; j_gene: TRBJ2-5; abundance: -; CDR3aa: CAISDPDGAGETQYF
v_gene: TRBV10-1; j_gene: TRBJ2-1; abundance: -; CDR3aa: CASSASGGVGNEQFF
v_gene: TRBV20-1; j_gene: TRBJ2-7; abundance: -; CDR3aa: CSARQGPYEQYF
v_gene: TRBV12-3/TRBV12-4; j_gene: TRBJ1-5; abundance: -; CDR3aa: CASSRTGDNQPQHF
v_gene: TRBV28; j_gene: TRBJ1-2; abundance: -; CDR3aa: CASSSGQGGGYTF
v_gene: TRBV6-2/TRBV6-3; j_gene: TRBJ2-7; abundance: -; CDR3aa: CASSATGANYEQYF
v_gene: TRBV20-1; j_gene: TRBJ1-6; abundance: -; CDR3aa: CSASGAPENSPLHF
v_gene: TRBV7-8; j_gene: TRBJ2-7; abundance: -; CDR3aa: CASSSDYEQYF
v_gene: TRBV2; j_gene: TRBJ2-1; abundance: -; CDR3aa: CASSEGQGYNEQFF
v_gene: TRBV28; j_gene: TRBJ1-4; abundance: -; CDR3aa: CASSSVKGEKLFF
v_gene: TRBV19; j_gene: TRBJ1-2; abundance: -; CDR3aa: CASSQGGANGYTF
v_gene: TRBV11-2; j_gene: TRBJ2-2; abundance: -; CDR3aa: CASSSTVNTGELFF
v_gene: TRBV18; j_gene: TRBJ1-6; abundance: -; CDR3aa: CASSPGQADNSPLHF